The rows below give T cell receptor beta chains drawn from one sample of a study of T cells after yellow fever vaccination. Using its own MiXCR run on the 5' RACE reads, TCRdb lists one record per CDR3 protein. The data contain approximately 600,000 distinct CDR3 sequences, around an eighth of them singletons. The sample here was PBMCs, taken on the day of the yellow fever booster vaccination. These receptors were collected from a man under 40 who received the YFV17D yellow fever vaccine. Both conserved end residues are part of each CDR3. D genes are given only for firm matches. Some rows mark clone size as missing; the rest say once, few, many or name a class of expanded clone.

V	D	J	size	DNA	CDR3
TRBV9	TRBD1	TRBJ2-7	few	TGTGCCAGCACCCTGACAGGGTCCGGCGAGCAGTACTTC	CASTLTGSGEQYF
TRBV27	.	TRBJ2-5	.	TGTGCCAGCAGTTTAGGTCAGGGCGCGTGCTTC	CASSLGQGACF
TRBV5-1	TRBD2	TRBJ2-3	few	TGCGCCAGCAGCTTGGAACGAGCGGGAGGCGGGGATACGCAGTATTTT	CASSLERAGGGDTQYF
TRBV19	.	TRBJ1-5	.	TGTGCCAGTAGTATTAGGGGTTTACAGCCCCAGCATTTT	CASSIRGLQPQHF
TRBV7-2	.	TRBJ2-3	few	TGTGCCAGCAGACCGCAACAAAATACGCAGTATTTT	CASRPQQNTQYF
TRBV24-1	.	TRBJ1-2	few	TGTGCCACCTCTAAGGGGGAGAACTCTGGCTACACCTTC	CATSKGENSGYTF
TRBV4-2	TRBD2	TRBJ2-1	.	TGTGCCAGCAGCCAAGATGGACTAGCGGGGCAAGCGCGGTTCTTC	CASSQDGLAGQARFF
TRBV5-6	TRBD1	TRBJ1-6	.	TGTGCCAGCAGCTTTTCAGGACAGGGGGTCTCACCCCTCCACTTT	CASSFSGQGVSPLHF
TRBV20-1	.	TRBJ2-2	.	TGCAGTGCTTCCTTACATTCTTCATACGGGGAGCTGTTTTTT	CSASLHSSYGELFF
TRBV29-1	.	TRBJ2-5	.	TGCAGCGTGGCGGCGACAGTCCAAGAGACCCAGTACTTC	CSVAATVQETQYF
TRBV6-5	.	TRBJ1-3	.	TGTGCCAGCAGTTACTCCCTGCCAGGATCTGGAAACACCATATATTTT	CASSYSLPGSGNTIYF
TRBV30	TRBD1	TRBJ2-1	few	TGTGCCTGGGGGCCGGGACAGGGGTACAATGAGCAGTTCTTC	CAWGPGQGYNEQFF
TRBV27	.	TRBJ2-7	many	TGTGCCAGCAGTTTATGGTCCATCTCCCCCCACGAGCAGTACTTC	CASSLWSISPHEQYF
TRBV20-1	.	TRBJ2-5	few	TGCAGTGCTAGACTCGAAACGGAGACCCAGTACTTC	CSARLETETQYF
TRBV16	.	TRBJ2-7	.	TGTGCCAGCAGCCAATCGTCACCGTCTTTGGCCTACGAGCAGTACTTC	CASSQSSPSLAYEQYF
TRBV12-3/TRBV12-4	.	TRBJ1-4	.	TGTGCCAGCAGTTCCGGGCTACGTCATGAAAAACTGTTTTTT	CASSSGLRHEKLFF
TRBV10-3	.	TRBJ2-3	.	TGTGCCATCAGTGGCCAGGGTACGCAGTATTTT	CAISGQGTQYF
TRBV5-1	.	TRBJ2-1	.	TGCGCCAGCCGTAATGAGCAGTTCTTC	CASRNEQFF
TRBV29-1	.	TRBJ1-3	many	TGCAGCTTCCAGCGGGCTGGAAACACCATATATTTT	CSFQRAGNTIYF
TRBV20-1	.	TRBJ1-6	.	TGCAGTGCTCTGGACTCAATCGGCAATTCACCCCTCCACTTT	CSALDSIGNSPLHF
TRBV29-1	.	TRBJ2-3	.	TGCAGCGTTGTCCTCCTGGGCCAGATTGGACCAGATACGCAGTATTTT	CSVVLLGQIGPDTQYF
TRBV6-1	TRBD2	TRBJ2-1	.	TGTGCCAGCAGGAAAACCCCAGCGGGAGGGGTCTACAATGAGCAGTTCTTC	CASRKTPAGGVYNEQFF
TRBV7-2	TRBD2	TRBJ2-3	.	TGTGCCAGCAGACCGACTAGCGGGCTTAGCACAGATACGCAGTATTTT	CASRPTSGLSTDTQYF
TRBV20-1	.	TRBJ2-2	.	TGCAGTGCTACGCAGCCACTCTCCACCGGGGAGCTGTTTTTT	CSATQPLSTGELFF
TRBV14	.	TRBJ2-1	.	TGTGCCAGCAGCCCATCTGGCCCTGAGCAGTTCTTC	CASSPSGPEQFF